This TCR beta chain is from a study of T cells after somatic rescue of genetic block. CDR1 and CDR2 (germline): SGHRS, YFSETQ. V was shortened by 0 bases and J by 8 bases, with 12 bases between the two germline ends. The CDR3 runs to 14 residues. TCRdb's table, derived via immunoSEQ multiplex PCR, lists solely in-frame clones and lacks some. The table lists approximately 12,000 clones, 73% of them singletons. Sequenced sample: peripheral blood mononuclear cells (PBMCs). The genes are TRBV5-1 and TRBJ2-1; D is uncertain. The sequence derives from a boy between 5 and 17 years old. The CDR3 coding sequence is TGCGCCAGCAGCTTGGCCCGGATTTTCGATGAGCAGTTCTTC. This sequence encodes CASSLARIFDEQFF.